These T cell receptor beta chains were read from a single sample in a study of radiotherapy plus CTLA-4 blockade in lung cancer. The table came from immunoSEQ multiplex PCR; TCRdb's copy has only in-frame clones and leaves some out. The sample records 40,000 to 55,000 clones, roughly three quarters being singletons. Sequencing was performed on peripheral blood, taken from a patient treated with radiotherapy plus ipilimumab. The source is a human donor with non-small cell lung cancer whose response to radiotherapy plus ipilimumab could not be evaluated. The CDR3 runs from the conserved cysteine through the conserved F or W. D genes are given only for firm matches. Only part of the rows carry a size: once, few, many, or a class if the clone is expanded.

TGCGCCAGCAGCTTGGCCGCGGGGGGGCAAGATACGCAGTATTTT CASSLAAGGQDTQYF - TRBD2 TRBJ2-3 TRBV5-1
TGTGCCTGGAGTGTTATGGCGGGTCAGCCCCAGCATTTT CAWSVMAGQPQHF - - TRBJ1-5 TRBV30
TGTGCCAGCAGTTTCTCCGGGACTAGCTTGGACAATGAGCAGTTCTTC CASSFSGTSLDNEQFF - TRBD2 TRBJ2-1 TRBV27
TGTGCCAGCAGTGAACGACAGTACACTGAAGCTTTCTTT CASSERQYTEAFF - - TRBJ1-1 TRBV6-1
TGTGCCAGCAGTGAAGCGCAGGGCCCCTACGAGCAGTACTTC CASSEAQGPYEQYF - - TRBJ2-7 TRBV6-1
TGTGCCAGCAGCTTCACTTCCAACACCGGGGAGCTGTTTTTT CASSFTSNTGELFF - - TRBJ2-2 TRBV11-2
TGTGCCAGCAGTTTTACACCGAAGTCCTTGCCCCAGCATTTT CASSFTPKSLPQHF - - TRBJ1-5 TRBV27
TGTGCCAGTAGTATTAGGGGACAGGAATCCTACGAGCAGTACTTC CASSIRGQESYEQYF - TRBD1 TRBJ2-7 TRBV19
TGTGCCAGCAGGCAAAGGGGGACCTCTGGAAACACCATATATTTT CASRQRGTSGNTIYF few - TRBJ1-3 TRBV6-6
TGTGCCAGCAGCCCTTCACATGGGACTCAGGGTAGCACTGAAGCTTTCTTT CASSPSHGTQGSTEAFF once - TRBJ1-1 TRBV5-6
TGTGCCAGCAGTGACTCAGGGACAGTAGATGGCTACACCTTC CASSDSGTVDGYTF - TRBD1 TRBJ1-2 TRBV6-4
TGTGCCAGTAGTATGTTTCTCGCCGGGGAGCTGTTTTTT CASSMFLAGELFF - - TRBJ2-2 TRBV19
TGCAGTGCTAGGGCTTTCGGGGAGCTGTTTTTT CSARAFGELFF - - TRBJ2-2 TRBV20-1
TGTGCCAGCAGACCTACGGGGGGCAATAGCAATCAGCCCCAGCATTTT CASRPTGGNSNQPQHF - - TRBJ1-5 TRBV7-8
TGCGCCAGCAGTCGCCTGACTAGCGGTTCCGCTAGCACAGATACGCAGTATTTT CASSRLTSGSASTDTQYF - TRBD2 TRBJ2-3 TRBV5-1
TGTGCCAGCAGTCCACGGGACAGGGATGGCTACACCTTC CASSPRDRDGYTF - TRBD1 TRBJ1-2 TRBV6-6
TGTGCCGGCTCAGGGACTCCGAGCACAGATACGCAGTATTTT CAGSGTPSTDTQYF - - TRBJ2-3 TRBV6-1
TGTGCCACCAGCAGAGCCCGAGTGGACAATGAGCAGTTCTTC CATSRARVDNEQFF once - TRBJ2-1 TRBV15
TGTGCCAGCTCACTAGAGGGATACGAGCAGTACTTC CASSLEGYEQYF - - TRBJ2-7 TRBV18
TGCGCCAGCAGCTTGTTACGGGGACAGGGGGCAAACGAGCAGTACTTC CASSLLRGQGANEQYF - TRBD1 TRBJ2-7 TRBV5-1
TGCGCCAGCAGCTTGGGGGACAGGTTCAACACTGAAGCTTTCTTT CASSLGDRFNTEAFF - TRBD1 TRBJ1-1 TRBV5-1
TGTGCCAGCAGCTCCACAGGGGGCGGTCAGCCCCAGCATTTT CASSSTGGGQPQHF - TRBD1 TRBJ1-5 TRBV7-9
TGTGCCAGCAGCCCAAGACGGGGGTTCACCGGGGAGCTGTTTTTT CASSPRRGFTGELFF - - TRBJ2-2 TRBV13
TGTGCCACCAGCAACCTAAGGACAGGGCGGACCTACGAGCAGTACTTC CATSNLRTGRTYEQYF - TRBD1 TRBJ2-7 TRBV15
TGTGCCAGCAGCCGTACAGGGAGAAGTTACAATGAGCAGTTCTTC CASSRTGRSYNEQFF - - TRBJ2-1 TRBV7-3
TGTGCCAGCAGCCGGGATCTGTACCAAGAGACCCAGTACTTC CASSRDLYQETQYF once - TRBJ2-5 TRBV11-2